The 25 T cell receptor beta chains below all came from one sample that was sequenced in a study of cytomegalovirus exposure and HLA in healthy donors. Both 60 Vbeta primers and 13 Jbeta primers went into the PCR. Sequencing was performed with immunoSEQ multiplex PCR; in TCRdb, only in-frame clones are kept and a portion is missing. The data show roughly 140,000 clones, approximately 80% seen once. The sample taken for sequencing was PBMCs. The receptor source for this set is a male donor in good health and CMV-seronegative.

CDR3 protein: CASTSWAGGSDTQYF. CDR3 nucleotide sequence: TGTGCCAGCACCTCTTGGGCGGGGGGGTCAGATACGCAGTATTTT. The V and J genes are TRBV7-9 and TRBJ2-3; TRBD2 matches at 9 bases. The CDR3 length is 15 residues. V shed 7 bases and J 4 bases; nucleotides not matched to a gene: 9. Germline V lookup: CDR1 SEHNR, CDR2 FQNEAQ (reference sequence). Full variable domain (outside the CDR3, taken from reference TRBV7-9 and TRBJ2-3): DTGVSQNPRHKITKRGQNVTFRCDPISEHNRLYWYRQTLGQGPEFLTYFQNEAQLEKSRLLSDRFSAERPKGSFSTLEIQRTEQGDSAMYLCASTSWAGGSDTQYFGPGTRLTVL.

The chain combines TRBV6-6 with TRBJ2-2, with 9 nucleotides matching TRBD1. The V segment lost 8 bases and the J segment 1 base; nucleotides outside the gene matches: 8. CDR1 is MNHNY, CDR2 SVGAGI, per germline (reference sequence). The CDR3 consists of 16 residues. In DNA form, the CDR3 reads TGTGCCAGCTCCCCCACGGGACAGGGGAACACCGGGGAGCTGTTTTTT. The encoded protein is CASSPTGQGNTGELFF.

The chain couples TRBV5-4 to TRBJ2-1; no reliable D call. The CDR3 contains 14 residues. The germline V gene has CDR1 SGHNT and CDR2 YYREEE (reference sequence). Trimming cost V 4 bases and J 0 bases, with 8 bases left between them. CDR3 nucleotide sequence: TGTGCCAGCAGCCCTGCGAGCTCCTACAATGAGCAGTTCTTC. Translating gives CASSPASSYNEQFF. The full variable domain, completed using reference TRBV5-4 and TRBJ2-1, is ETGVTQSPTHLIKTRGQQVTLRCSSQSGHNTVSWYQQALGQGPQFIFQYYREEENGRGNFPPRFSGLQFPNYSSELNVNALELDDSALYLCASSPASSYNEQFFGPGTRLTVL.

The chain carries TRBV27 and TRBJ1-3; D ambiguous. V was clipped by 8 bases and J by 0 bases, with 8 bases between them. Germline assignment: CDR1 MNHEY and CDR2 SMNVEV (reference sequence). This CDR3 region has 13 residues. As DNA, the CDR3 is TGTGCCAGCGGCCAATCCTCTGGAAACACCATATATTTT. As protein: CASGQSSGNTIYF.

The chain has TRBV2 and TRBJ1-6; TRBD1 is a possible D gene (5 bases). Germline-derived CDR1 and CDR2 are SNHLY and FYNNEI. The CDR3 sequence is 16 residues long. V lost 4 bases and J lost 0, with 10 bases in between. As DNA, the CDR3 is TGTGCCAGCAGTGGGGGGGGAGGCTCCTATAATTCACCCCTCCACTTT. It encodes CASSGGGGSYNSPLHF.

The sample holds one count of this clone. The rearrangement joins TRBV5-4 to TRBJ2-4, with D perhaps matching TRBD1 (6 bases). Trimming removed 4 bases at V and 4 bases at J, with 9 bases between. This CDR3 contains 13 residues. The germline V gene encodes CDR1 SGHNT and CDR2 YYREEE (reference sequence). This CDR3 is CASSQGQKNIQYF. CDR3 in DNA: TGTGCCAGCAGCCAAGGACAGAAAAACATTCAGTACTTC.

The chain is built from TRBV11-1 and TRBJ2-5; TRBD1 might be the D (5 bases). The CDR3 consists of 15 residues. Germline CDR1 is SGHAT and CDR2 is FQDESV (reference sequence). Trimming took off 5 bases at V and 5 bases at J, with 18 bases between the two ends. The CDR3 bases are TGTGCCAGCAGCCCCCTGGGGCGCGGCCCCGAGACCCAGTACTTC. This sequence encodes CASSPLGRGPETQYF.

This chain joins TRBV27 and TRBJ2-5, with no clear D. Germline values: CDR1 MNHEY, CDR2 SMNVEV (reference sequence). V lost 8 bases to trimming and J lost 5 bases, with 9 bases between them. The CDR3 contains 11 residues. In nucleotides, the CDR3 is TGTGCCAGCTACAGTAGGGAGACCCAGTACTTC. Translated, it gives CASYSRETQYF.

The chain combines TRBV5-1 with TRBJ1-3, with D hard to call. V dropped 7 bases and J dropped 4 bases, with 9 bases sitting between them. Germline assignment: CDR1 SGHRS and CDR2 YFSETQ. This CDR3 region has 12 residues. CDR3 sequence: CASRGDGNTIYF. CDR3 DNA: TGCGCCAGCCGGGGTGACGGAAACACCATATATTTT.

This chain links TRBV27 with TRBJ2-1, with 9 bases matching TRBD1. The CDR3 contains 16 residues. The germline V gene encodes CDR1 MNHEY and CDR2 SMNVEV (reference sequence). V lost 8 bases to trimming and J lost 2 bases; unmatched junction nucleotides: 10. The CDR3 DNA is TGTGCCAGCGTCACACCCGGGACAGGGCCCTACAATGAGCAGTTCTTC. This translates into CASVTPGTGPYNEQFF.

This clone has a handful of counts. This CDR3 is also generated by other DNA sequences in the sample. The J gene is TRBJ2-7, the V gene TRBV5-4, with 8 bases identical to TRBD1. This CDR3 contains 14 residues. Germline assignment: CDR1 SGHNT and CDR2 YYREEE (reference sequence). Trimming took 4 bases from V and 3 from J; bases not matched to a gene: 6. The CDR3 sequence: CASSRGQGGYEQYF. The CDR3 bases are TGTGCCAGCAGCCGCGGACAGGGCGGCTACGAGCAGTACTTC.

This clone was seen a handful of times. This sequence joins TRBV6-5 and TRBJ1-2; D gene uncertain. CDR3 length: 16 residues. Per germline, CDR1 MNHEY and CDR2 SVGAGI. V dropped 0 bases and J dropped 3 bases, with 14 bases sitting between them. The CDR3 loop reads CASSYSGREPYYGYTF. The CDR3 coding sequence is TGTGCCAGCAGTTACTCGGGTAGGGAGCCTTACTATGGCTACACCTTC.

The CDR3 sequence: CASSNQLASHNEQFF. In nucleotides, the CDR3 is TGTGCCAGTAGTAATCAGCTAGCGTCCCACAATGAGCAGTTCTTC. The chain couples TRBV19 to TRBJ2-1; tentatively, D is TRBD2 (6 bases). CDR1 is LNHDA, CDR2 SQIVND, per germline (reference sequence). The CDR3 runs to 15 residues. V lost 4 bases to trimming and J lost 5 bases, with 15 bases between them.

This clone was detected only once. This chain connects TRBV18 to TRBJ2-1; D possibly corresponds to TRBD2 (7 bases). The CDR3 consists of 15 residues. The germline V gene has CDR1 KGHSH and CDR2 LQKENI. The V end was cut by 1 base, the J end by 4 bases, with 11 bases between. The CDR3, as DNA: TGTGCCAGCTCACCACAGGGGGGGGAGTACAATGAGCAGTTCTTC. Translation gives CASSPQGGEYNEQFF. The full variable domain, its missing parts supplied by reference TRBV18 and TRBJ2-1, is NAGVMQNPRHLVRRRGQEARLRCSPMKGHSHVYWYRQLPEEGLKFMVYLQKENIIDESGMPKERFSAEFPKEGPSILRIQQVVRGDSAAYFCASSPQGGEYNEQFFGPGTRLTVL.

The chain combines TRBV27 with TRBJ2-5, with D possibly being TRBD1 (5 bases). This CDR3 region has 14 residues. V shed 2 bases and J shed 4 bases, with 11 bases lying between them. From germline, CDR1 is MNHEY and CDR2 SMNVEV (reference sequence). The DNA for the CDR3 is TGTGCCAGCAGTTTAGGAGTTGGGGCAGAGACCCAGTACTTC. Translated, it gives CASSLGVGAETQYF.

This clone occurred a few times. The chain uses TRBV6-6 and TRBJ1-2, with a possible D match to TRBD1 (6 bases). The V gene lost 6 bases and the J gene lost 4 bases, with 15 bases spanning the gap. CDR1 and CDR2 from the germline V gene are MNHNY and SVGAGI (reference sequence). The CDR3 has 14 residues. This chain's CDR3 is CASSTSDSFYGYTF. The DNA for the CDR3 is TGTGCCAGCAGCACGTCGGACAGCTTCTATGGCTACACCTTC.

The V call is TRBV10-3, the J call TRBJ2-1; TRBD2 agrees at 10 bases. CDR1 is ENHRY and CDR2 is SYGVKD in the germline V gene. V lost 4 bases, J lost 6 bases, and 6 bases stayed unmatched. The CDR3 totals 15 residues. The CDR3 region is CAISGRLAGVNEQFF. The CDR3 nucleotides are TGTGCCATCAGTGGTAGGCTAGCGGGGGTCAATGAGCAGTTCTTC.

This clone was seen a single time. This rearrangement joins TRBV28 to TRBJ1-4, with D unclear. The V gene's germline CDR1 is MDHEN and CDR2 SYDVKM. Trimming removed 1 base from V and 6 bases from J, with 6 bases in between. The CDR3 spans 13 residues. The CDR3, as DNA: TGTGCCAGCAGTTTATCCTCAGATGAAAAACTGTTTTTT. As protein: CASSLSSDEKLFF.

This clone was seen only once. The chain employs TRBV14 and TRBJ2-2; D remains unclear. The CDR3 consists of 15 residues. CDR1 is SGHDN and CDR2 is FVKESK in the germline V gene. V was clipped by 0 bases and J by 7 bases, with 12 bases between them. The CDR3 sequence: CASSQDWLVGGELFF. CDR3 bases: TGTGCCAGCAGCCAAGATTGGCTAGTAGGCGGGGAGCTGTTTTTT.

There are a few counts of this clone. J is TRBJ2-7 and V is TRBV7-3, with 10 bases lining up with TRBD2. After removal of 5 bases from V and 2 bases from J, the junction contained 6 bases not matched to a gene. This CDR3 has 15 amino acids. CDR1 and CDR2 from the germline V gene are SGHTA and FQGTGA. The CDR3 loop is CASSLSGGQTYEQYF. The CDR3, as DNA: TGTGCCAGCAGCCTTAGCGGGGGGCAGACCTACGAGCAGTACTTC.

The rearrangement links TRBV9 to TRBJ1-5; D remains unclear. The V and J ends lost 1 base and 9 bases respectively, with 14 bases between them. Germline V lookup: CDR1 SGDLS, CDR2 YYNGEE. CDR3 length: 14 amino acids. CDR3 DNA: TGTGCCAGCAGCGTATCAGCGGGCCACGGGCCCCAGCATTTT. Residues: CASSVSAGHGPQHF.

V and J are TRBV9 and TRBJ1-5; the match to TRBD1 covers 10 bases. The CDR3 runs to 13 residues. With 3 bases clipped from V and 10 bases from J, the junction kept 4 bases outside the gene matches. Germline CDR1 SGDLS, CDR2 YYNGEE. The CDR3 spells CASSGGDRGPQHF. The CDR3 DNA follows: TGTGCCAGCAGCGGGGGGGACAGGGGACCCCAGCATTTT.

The gene calls are TRBV7-3 and TRBJ2-2, with 8 bases that match TRBD2. Germline V CDR1 and CDR2: SGHTA, FQGTGA. The CDR3 has 17 residues. Unmatched junction bases numbered 12, after V lost 4 bases and J lost 5 bases. CDR3 amino acids: CASSSIIKRGRTGELFF. In DNA, the CDR3 is TGTGCCAGCAGCTCAATCATAAAGCGGGGGAGGACCGGGGAGCTGTTTTTT.

This clone has only a few counts. The chain links TRBV28 to TRBJ1-6; a possible D gene is TRBD1 (5 bases). CDR1 MDHEN and CDR2 SYDVKM come from the germline V gene. The CDR3 has 16 residues. V lost 1 base, J lost 6 bases, and 13 bases lay in between. CDR3 sequence (DNA): TGTGCCAGCAGTTTATTCCGACAGCTACTTAATTCACCCCTCCACTTT. Its protein is CASSLFRQLLNSPLHF. The full variable domain, its missing parts supplied by reference TRBV28 and TRBJ1-6, is DVKVTQSSRYLVKRTGEKVFLECVQDMDHENMFWYRQDPGLGLRLIYFSYDVKMKEKGDIPEGYSVSREKKERFSLILESASTNQTSMYLCASSLFRQLLNSPLHFGNGTRLTVT.

This chain links TRBV5-1 with TRBJ2-7, with D tentatively TRBD2 (5 bases). The CDR3 consists of 14 residues. Trimming took off 4 bases at V and 6 bases at J, with 17 bases between the two ends. Looked up from germline, CDR1 is SGHRS and CDR2 is YFSETQ. CDR3: CASSLTPSSREQYF. The DNA for the CDR3 is TGCGCCAGCAGCCTGACTCCTAGCTCGCGCGAGCAGTACTTC. Drawing the rest from reference TRBV5-1 and TRBJ2-7, the complete variable domain is KAGVTQTPRYLIKTRGQQVTLSCSPISGHRSVSWYQQTPGQGLQFLFEYFSETQRNKGNFPGRFSGRQFSNSRSEMNVSTLELGDSALYLCASSLTPSSREQYFGPGTRLTVT.